The 25 T cell receptor beta chains below all came from one sample that was sequenced in a study of blood T cells in healthy people across ages. Using a J-beta primer mix together with a sample-barcoded 5' primer, a second PCR was run for roughly 7 to 11 cycles. TCRdb passed the 5' RACE reads through MiXCR, listing each CDR3 protein once. The sample lists 1.5 million to 2 million distinct CDR3 sequences, approximately 28% occurring once. Sequencing input: blood. The receptors here all came from a woman aged 30 to 39 in good health.

This clonotype was seen a handful of times. The J gene is TRBJ2-1, the V gene TRBV14; 8 nucleotides agree with TRBD2. Germline V gene data show CDR1 as SGHDN and CDR2 as FVKESK. The CDR3 is 15 residues long. The V and J ends lost 4 bases and 12 bases, in that order; junction bases with no gene match: 14. For the CDR3, the DNA is TGTGCCAGCAGCCGACGGAGCGGGAGTTTCGATGGGCAGTTCTTC. It is translated as CASSRRSGSFDGQFF.

This clonotype was seen a handful of times. The chain carries TRBV5-1 and TRBJ1-2, with TRBD1 identical over 7 bases. Trimming took 4 bases from V and 8 from J; bases not matched to a gene: 20. CDR3 size: 17 residues. The germline V gene encodes CDR1 SGHRS and CDR2 YFSETQ. In DNA form, the CDR3 reads TGCGCCAGCAGCCCTTCCCCGGGACAGACGTTTCCTGGCGGCTACACCTTC. Protein: CASSPSPGQTFPGGYTF.

This clonotype turned up a few times. The chain links TRBV7-2 to TRBJ2-1; 10 nucleotides line up with TRBD2. Germline-derived CDR1 and CDR2 are SGHTA and FQGNSA. J gave up 4 bases and V 3 bases, and 15 bases lay outside the gene matches. The CDR3 consists of 19 residues. CDR3 coding DNA: TGTGCCAGCAGCTTCTATCGTGGGCTAGCGGGGGCCGGGTACAATGAGCAGTTCTTC. This translates into CASSFYRGLAGAGYNEQFF.

The rearrangement joins TRBV12-3 or TRBV12-4 to TRBJ1-1, with 7 nucleotides matching TRBD1. The J segment lost 4 bases and the V segment lost 4 bases, leaving 9 bases of the junction unmatched. There are 15 residues in the CDR3. CDR3 sequence (DNA): TGTGCCAGCAGTTCTGAGAAGGGGGCGTTCACTGAAGCTTTCTTT. Translating it yields CASSSEKGAFTEAFF.

This clonotype was counted between two and nine times. The chain has TRBV21-1 and TRBJ2-1; whether TRBD2, the table's D call, matches the DNA was not checked. TRBV21-1 represents a pseudogene. The CDR3 runs to 12 residues. The CDR3, as DNA: TGTGCCAGCAGCAAAGATAGGGAGGAGCAGTTCTTC. Encoded protein: CASSKDREEQFF.

The chain joins TRBV15 to TRBJ2-3, with 9 bases fitting TRBD1. Germline CDR1 LNHNV, CDR2 YYDKDF (reference sequence). V was pared by 2 bases and J by 13 bases, with 4 bases of the junction left unmatched. The CDR3 covers 12 residues. This CDR3 reads CATSRLRDREYF. CDR3 DNA sequence: TGTGCCACCAGCAGACTCCGGGACAGGGAGTATTTT.

This clonotype was found a few times. The V call is TRBV7-2, the J call TRBJ1-4; 7 nucleotides align to TRBD1. After removal of 5 bases from V and 16 bases from J, the junction contained 13 bases not matched to a gene. Germline V gives CDR1 SGHTA, CDR2 FQGNSA. This CDR3 is built from 13 residues. The CDR3 is CASSQGGISDTFF. The CDR3 DNA follows: TGTGCCAGCAGCCAAGGGGGCATCAGCGATACGTTTTTT.

J is TRBJ2-1 and V is TRBV7-2; D possibly corresponds to TRBD2 (6 bases). V gave up 3 bases and J gave up 4 bases, with 16 bases separating them. This CDR3 contains 16 residues. The germline V gene encodes CDR1 SGHTA and CDR2 FQGNSA. CDR3 protein: CASSFLFKRGYNEQFF. Written as DNA, the CDR3 is TGTGCCAGCAGCTTCCTCTTTAAACGGGGGTACAATGAGCAGTTCTTC.

V is TRBV12-3 or TRBV12-4 and J is TRBJ1-2; D unclear. The CDR3 sequence is 12 residues long. The V end lost 7 bases, the J end lost 4 bases, and 10 bases lay between the germline ends. In nucleotides, the CDR3 is TGTGCCAGCACTCCCTCCGGCTATGGCTACACCTTC. Its translation: CASTPSGYGYTF.

This chain uses TRBV25-1 with TRBJ1-2; 7 positions agree with TRBD1. CDR1 is MGHDK, CDR2 SYGVNS, per germline. The CDR3 length is 16 residues. Losses at the gene ends were 2 bases for V and 0 bases for J; bases not matched to a gene: 6. Written as DNA, the CDR3 is TGTGCCAGCAGTGAAGCCGGGACAGAAGCTAACTATGGCTACACCTTC. It translates to CASSEAGTEANYGYTF.

This clonotype was picked up a small number of times. V and J are TRBV29-1 and TRBJ1-2, with D unresolved. This CDR3 has 12 residues. V gave up 4 bases and J gave up 10 bases, with 16 bases separating them. In germline, CDR1 is SQVTM, CDR2 ANQGSEA. The CDR3 loop is CSVVAPPDSYTF. Here the CDR3 DNA reads TGCAGCGTTGTCGCCCCCCCGGATTCCTACACCTTC.

Concerning this clonotype: One base away lies a much larger clone, so this may be a sequencing read error. This chain connects TRBV5-5 to TRBJ2-3; D gene uncertain. The germline CDR1 and CDR2 sequences are SGHKS and YYEKEE (reference sequence). The CDR3 spans 15 residues. Between the trimmed V and J ends, which lost 0 bases and 5 bases, there was a span of 13 bases. CDR3 sequence: CASSLEAPHGDTQYF. The CDR3 DNA reads as TGTGCCAGCAGCTTGGAGGCCCCTCATGGAGATACGCAGTATTTT.

This chain connects TRBV2 to TRBJ1-2; 7 bases map to TRBD1. Losses at the gene ends were 2 bases for V and 6 bases for J; bases not matched to a gene: 3. CDR1 and CDR2 from the germline V gene are SNHLY and FYNNEI. The CDR3 is 13 amino acids. The CDR3 sequence is CASSEQGGDGYTF. DNA for the CDR3: TGTGCCAGCAGTGAACAGGGGGGAGATGGCTACACCTTC. The whole variable domain, filled in from reference TRBV2 and TRBJ1-2, reads EPEVTQTPSHQVTQMGQEVILRCVPISNHLYFYWYRQILGQKVEFLVSFYNNEISEKSEIFDDQFSVERPDGSNFTLKIRSTKLEDSAMYFCASSEQGGDGYTFGSGTRLTVV.

The chain employs TRBV9 and TRBJ2-5; TRBD2 aligns across 10 bases. Germline trimming cut 0 bases from V and 5 bases from J; bases unmatched to any gene: 7. Germline CDR1 SGDLS, CDR2 YYNGEE. CDR3 length equals 16 residues. The CDR3: CASSVGGTSDGETQYF. In DNA, the CDR3 is TGTGCCAGCAGCGTAGGGGGGACTAGCGATGGTGAGACCCAGTACTTC. Using reference TRBV9 and TRBJ2-5 for the parts outside the CDR3, the full variable domain is DSGVTQTPKHLITATGQRVTLRCSPRSGDLSVYWYQQSLDQGLQFLIQYYNGEERAKGNILERFSAQQFPDLHSELNLSSLELGDSALYFCASSVGGTSDGETQYFGPGTRLLVL.

About this clonotype itself: Its ends do not fully match the called genes, so a read error is possible. The chain is built from TRBV10-3 and TRBJ2-1, with D perhaps being TRBD1 or TRBD2 (5 bases each). The germline gives CDR1 ENHRY, CDR2 SYGVKD. The CDR3 extends over 12 amino acids. The CDR3 nucleotides read TGTGCCACCAGTGAGCGAGGGGATGAGCAGTTCTTC. This gives the protein CATSERGDEQFF.

This chain uses TRBV20-1 with TRBJ1-4; D gene ambiguous. CDR1 is DFQATT and CDR2 is SNEGSKA in the germline V gene (reference sequence). V lost 1 base, J lost 7 bases, and 7 bases lay in between. The CDR3 totals 12 residues. CDR3 DNA sequence: TGCAGTGCTAGAGTGAAAGGTGAAAAACTGTTTTTT. It encodes CSARVKGEKLFF.

Turning to this clonotype: Compared with germline, one end of the junction differs, possibly owing to a read error. This chain links TRBV18 with TRBJ2-1; TRBD2 aligns across 8 bases. The CDR3 spans 15 residues. Germline V gene sequence: CDR1 KGHSH, CDR2 LQKENI. The CDR3: CACSPSGGTYNEQFF. CDR3 nucleotides: TGTGCCTGCTCACCCAGCGGGGGTACTTACAATGAGCAGTTCTTC.

This rearrangement joins TRBV7-2 to TRBJ1-2; D is uncertain. Germline V gene sequence: CDR1 SGHTA, CDR2 FQGNSA. Trimming left V 7 bases short and J 3 bases short, with 15 bases between. CDR3 length: 14 residues. The CDR3 nucleotides are TGTGCCAGCACCCGAGGGAGGAGAGACTATGGCTACACCTTC. This codes for CASTRGRRDYGYTF.

This clonotype was observed a few times. The V gene is TRBV20-1, the J gene TRBJ1-1; D call uncertain. Deletions cut 4 bases from V and 2 bases from J, with 14 bases between. This CDR3 has 14 amino acids. Looked up from germline, CDR1 is DFQATT and CDR2 is SNEGSKA (reference sequence). CDR3 sequence: CSAKRKYGNTEAFF. CDR3 coding DNA: TGCAGTGCTAAACGGAAATATGGAAACACTGAAGCTTTCTTT.

The V call is TRBV4-3, the J call TRBJ2-3; D may be TRBD2 (6 bases). The CDR3 length is 15 residues. Germline V CDR1 and CDR2: LGHNA, YSLEER. The germline V and J ends were trimmed by 4 bases and 5 bases, with 16 bases remaining between them. DNA of the CDR3: TGCGCCAGCAGCCGAGGGCGACTAGAAGGAGATACGCAGTATTTT. Protein: CASSRGRLEGDTQYF.

The chain carries TRBV15 and TRBJ2-1; the D is unclear. In germline, CDR1 is LNHNV, CDR2 YYDKDF (reference sequence). The germline V and J ends were trimmed by 1 base and 4 bases, with 11 bases remaining between them. CDR3 size: 15 residues. The CDR3 sequence is CATSRGSEVYNEQFF. CDR3 coding DNA: TGTGCCACCAGCAGAGGCTCAGAAGTATACAATGAGCAGTTCTTC. The variable domain in full, completed from reference TRBV15 and TRBJ2-1, reads DAMVIQNPRYQVTQFGKPVTLSCSQTLNHNVMYWYQQKSSQAPKLLFHYYDKDFNNEADTPDNFQSRRPNTSFCFLDIRSPGLGDTAMYLCATSRGSEVYNEQFFGPGTRLTVL.

The chain uses TRBV28 and TRBJ2-5; TRBD2 matches 12 bases. This CDR3 is 17 amino acids long. The ends lost 4 bases at V and 4 bases at J; junction bases unmatched: 10. Germline CDR1 reads MDHEN; CDR2 reads SYDVKM. The CDR3 bases are TGTGCCAGCAGTTCCACCTTTCTAGCGGGAGGGGGAGAGACCCAGTACTTC. Residues: CASSSTFLAGGGETQYF.

The chain uses TRBV2 and TRBJ2-2, with 7 bases lining up with TRBD1. The CDR3 runs to 13 residues. After removal of 11 bases from V and 4 bases from J, the junction contained 7 bases not matched to a gene. The germline CDR1 and CDR2 sequences are SNHLY and FYNNEI. The CDR3 region is CAGTTGPTGELFF. DNA for the CDR3: TGTGCCGGAACGACAGGGCCCACCGGGGAGCTGTTTTTT.

This clonotype appeared a single time. With only one base between it and a far larger clone, this is likely a read error. The chain carries TRBV5-1 and TRBJ2-5; D possibly matches TRBD1 or TRBD2 (5 bases each). The J call may be faulty, since TRBJ2-7 better matches the DNA end. Germline V gene lookup returns CDR1 SGHRS and CDR2 YFSETQ. The CDR3 loop spans 14 amino acids. CDR3 residues: CASSLASGTCEQYF. The CDR3 DNA reads TGCGCCAGCAGCTTGGCTTCGGGGACCTGCGAGCAGTACTTC.

This clonotype was observed a few times. The chain has TRBV5-1 and TRBJ1-4; TRBD1 agrees at 7 bases. The CDR3 runs to 16 residues. Trimming removed 0 bases from V and 10 bases from J; junction bases left unmatched: 12. Per the germline V gene, CDR1 is SGHRS and CDR2 is YFSETQ. CDR3 in amino acids: CASSLDVVRQGGKLFF. CDR3 coding DNA: TGCGCCAGCAGCTTGGATGTTGTACGACAGGGTGGAAAACTGTTTTTT.